This T cell receptor beta chain was sequenced during a study of chemoradiotherapy in HPV16-positive cancers. About the study: Candidate HPV-specific T-cell clones and common TCR motifs came from functional assays in a couple of HPV16-positive patients. Study-wide points: Better recurrence-free survival went with HPV-responsive T-cell expansion in HPV16-positive patients. Candidate HPV-specific clones and E7-related TCR motifs grew in tumor during treatment.

This CDR3 has 12 amino acids. Between the trimmed V and J ends, which lost 6 bases and 0 bases, there was a span of 6 bases. Germline V lookup: CDR1 SGHTA, CDR2 FQGNSA. Sequenced by immunoSEQ multiplex PCR; TCRdb stores in-frame clones only, minus some. Among more than 10,000 clones, approximately 80% were seen once, and the ten largest hold under 1.5%. To note about this clone: Its antigen remains unknown.

Repeated repertoire sampling spanned the course of chemoradiotherapy. This TCR was recovered from a human donor with HPV-associated anogenital cancer. The sample was acquired from a patient who underwent chemoradiotherapy. The rearrangement joins TRBV7-2 to TRBJ2-7; D is perhaps TRBD2 (5 bases). CDR3: CASRGSSYEQYF. For the CDR3, the DNA is TGTGCCAGCAGAGGGAGCTCCTACGAGCAGTACTTC. Using reference TRBV7-2 and TRBJ2-7 for the parts outside the CDR3, the full variable domain is GAGVSQSPSNKVTEKGKDVELRCDPISGHTALYWYRQSLGQGLEFLIYFQGNSAPDKSGLPSDRFSAERTGGSVSTLTIQRTQQEDSAVYLCASRGSSYEQYFGPGTRLTVT.